Listed below are T cell receptor beta chains from one sample, sequenced in a study of control samples from healthy donors and cancer patients. Some clones are missing from TCRdb's copy, which holds only in-frame ones; the method was immunoSEQ multiplex PCR. The table includes 100,000 or so clones, approximately 86% detected once. Input material: blood. The receptors shown here come from a woman between 50 and 59 years old in good health. CDR3s include the opening cysteine and the closing phenylalanine or tryptophan. The D gene is left open where the match is weak. For some rows the clone size is stated as once, few or many, or as a class when expanded; others skip it.

j_gene | abundance | v_gene | d_gene | CDR3aa | CDR3nt
TRBJ2-3 | - | TRBV28 | - | CASSSGYSTDTQYF | TGTGCCAGCAGTAGCGGGTATAGCACAGATACGCAGTATTTT
TRBJ1-5 | - | TRBV6-6 | TRBD1 | CAIGTGYSNQPQHF | TGTGCCATCGGGACAGGTTATAGCAATCAGCCCCAGCATTTT
TRBJ1-3 | - | TRBV7-6 | - | CASSSRVSGNTIYF | TGTGCCAGCAGCTCCAGGGTCTCTGGAAACACCATATATTTT
TRBJ2-2 | - | TRBV9 | TRBD2 | CASSVGLAGTTGELFF | TGTGCCAGCAGCGTAGGACTAGCGGGAACCACCGGGGAGCTGTTTTTT
TRBJ1-1 | - | TRBV19 | - | CASREAGAGNTEAFF | TGTGCCAGTAGGGAGGCGGGGGCCGGGAACACTGAAGCTTTCTTT
TRBJ2-5 | - | TRBV27 | - | CASSTTTGPETQYF | TGTGCCAGCAGTACAACGACAGGCCCCGAGACCCAGTACTTC
TRBJ2-2 | once | TRBV2 | - | CASSVQGPTGELFF | TGTGCCAGCAGCGTTCAGGGACCCACCGGGGAGCTGTTTTTT
TRBJ1-6 | - | TRBV2 | - | CASSEGSGNSPLHF | TGTGCCAGCAGTGAGGGTTCGGGGAATTCACCCCTCCACTTT
TRBJ2-7 | - | TRBV5-8 | - | CASSSLVGGRPYEQYF | TGTGCCAGCAGCTCGTTAGTAGGGGGTCGCCCCTACGAGCAGTACTTC
TRBJ1-5 | - | TRBV6-1 | - | CASSDRYNQPQHF | TGTGCCAGCAGTGACAGATACAATCAGCCCCAGCATTTT
TRBJ2-5 | - | TRBV18 | - | CASSPQNQETQYF | TGTGCCAGCTCACCACAAAACCAAGAGACCCAGTACTTC
TRBJ2-1 | - | TRBV19 | TRBD1 | CASSERQGASYNEQFF | TGTGCCAGTAGCGAACGACAGGGGGCGTCCTACAATGAGCAGTTCTTC
TRBJ1-5 | - | TRBV7-8 | - | CASSLTGAGQPQHF | TGTGCCAGCAGCTTAACGGGGGCAGGGCAGCCCCAGCATTTT
TRBJ1-2 | few | TRBV19 | - | CASRRYGYTF | TGTGCCAGTAGAAGATATGGCTACACCTTC
TRBJ1-1 | - | TRBV29-1 | - | CSVGKERNTEAFF | TGCAGCGTTGGGAAGGAACGGAACACTGAAGCTTTCTTT
TRBJ2-5 | - | TRBV7-7 | TRBD2 | CASSNGLAGARKTQYF | TGTGCCAGCAGTAATGGACTAGCGGGGGCCCGAAAGACCCAGTACTTC
TRBJ1-1 | - | TRBV11-2 | - | CASSSQGYTEAFF | TGTGCCAGCAGCTCCCAGGGGTACACTGAAGCTTTCTTT
TRBJ1-2 | - | TRBV6-2/TRBV6-3 | - | CASSDRNTVYGYTF | TGTGCCAGCAGCGACAGGAATACGGTCTATGGCTACACCTTC
TRBJ1-5 | - | TRBV5-6 | - | CASSSRSFGNQPQHF | TGTGCCAGCAGCTCGAGGAGTTTTGGCAATCAGCCCCAGCATTTT
TRBJ2-7 | once | TRBV6-2/TRBV6-3 | TRBD2 | CASSPSSGSSYEQYF | TGTGCCAGCAGCCCATCTAGCGGGAGCTCCTACGAGCAGTACTTC
TRBJ2-7 | few | TRBV5-1 | TRBD1 | CASSLAPGQGYEQYF | TGCGCCAGCAGCTTGGCCCCGGGACAGGGCTACGAGCAGTACTTC
TRBJ2-7 | - | TRBV4-2 | TRBD1 | CASSPGTGDQYEQYF | TGTGCCAGCAGCCCAGGGACAGGCGATCAGTACGAGCAGTACTTC
TRBJ2-4 | once | TRBV6-2/TRBV6-3 | TRBD2 | CASSRPGQREGKNIQYF | TGTGCCAGCAGCCGACCCGGCCAGCGGGAGGGGAAAAACATTCAGTACTTC
TRBJ2-7 | - | TRBV29-1 | - | CSVAKGWGDEQYF | TGCAGCGTAGCAAAGGGTTGGGGCGACGAGCAGTACTTC
TRBJ2-6 | - | TRBV7-9 | - | CASSLGSGHGANVLTF | TGTGCCAGCAGCTTAGGTTCGGGACACGGGGCCAACGTCCTGACTTTC
TRBJ2-1 | - | TRBV6-4 | TRBD1 | CASSVDRGDNEQFF | TGTGCCAGCAGTGTGGACAGGGGCGACAATGAGCAGTTCTTC
TRBJ1-6 | - | TRBV2 | - | CASSEAGTYNSPLHF | TGTGCCAGCAGTGAAGCAGGGACCTATAATTCACCCCTCCACTTT
TRBJ2-7 | - | TRBV27 | TRBD2 | CASRGGHSYEQYF | TGTGCCAGCAGGGGAGGGCACTCCTACGAGCAGTACTTC
TRBJ2-5 | - | TRBV15 | - | CATSRDTRGGTQYF | TGTGCCACCAGCAGAGATACTAGAGGAGGGACCCAGTACTTC
TRBJ2-5 | - | TRBV18 | - | CASSLELLQMETQYF | TGTGCCAGCTCACTGGAGTTACTGCAGATGGAGACCCAGTACTTC
TRBJ2-4 | - | TRBV6-6 | TRBD2 | CASSRSGTSGGAKNIQYF | TGTGCCAGCAGTCGTTCGGGTACTAGCGGGGGAGCCAAAAACATTCAGTACTTC
TRBJ1-1 | - | TRBV7-8 | - | CASSPDIPRNTEAFF | TGTGCCAGCAGCCCCGATATCCCCAGGAACACTGAAGCTTTCTTT
TRBJ2-3 | - | TRBV2 | TRBD1 | CASGTGKDTQYF | TGTGCCAGCGGGACAGGGAAAGATACGCAGTATTTT
TRBJ1-1 | - | TRBV13 | TRBD1 | CASSAQGQGDTEAFF | TGTGCCAGCAGCGCCCAGGGACAGGGAGACACTGAAGCTTTCTTT
TRBJ2-1 | - | TRBV18 | - | CASSELSVSYNEQFF | TGTGCCAGCTCAGAGCTATCAGTCTCCTACAATGAGCAGTTCTTC
TRBJ1-1 | - | TRBV5-1 | TRBD1 | CASSPGTGEVGTEAFF | TGCGCCAGCAGCCCCGGGACAGGGGAAGTGGGCACTGAAGCTTTCTTT
TRBJ1-5 | few | TRBV2 | TRBD1 | CASPFTGGNQPQHF | TGTGCCAGTCCTTTTACAGGGGGCAATCAGCCCCAGCATTTT
TRBJ2-3 | - | TRBV3-1/TRBV3-2 | - | CASSQLGTDTQYF | TGTGCCAGCAGCCAACTAGGCACAGATACGCAGTATTTT
TRBJ2-5 | - | TRBV3-1/TRBV3-2 | - | CASSQLQKETQYF | TGTGCCAGCAGCCAACTTCAGAAAGAGACCCAGTACTTC
TRBJ2-2 | - | TRBV6-2/TRBV6-3 | TRBD2 | CASSGTRAGELFF | TGTGCCAGCAGCGGGACTAGAGCCGGGGAGCTGTTTTTT
TRBJ1-1 | - | TRBV28 | TRBD1 | CASASGGQPMNTEAFF | TGTGCCAGCGCTTCGGGGGGACAGCCCATGAACACTGAAGCTTTCTTT
TRBJ2-3 | - | TRBV2 | - | CASSGYGLNF | TGTGCCAGCAGTGGTTACGGGTTAAATTTT
TRBJ2-2 | once | TRBV6-5 | - | CASSWLAETNTGELFF | TGTGCCAGCAGTTGGCTAGCCGAAACGAACACCGGGGAGCTGTTTTTT
TRBJ1-1 | - | TRBV11-3 | - | CASSPGRWDTEAFF | TGTGCCAGCAGCCCAGGCCGGTGGGACACTGAAGCTTTCTTT
TRBJ2-1 | - | TRBV28 | TRBD1 | CASSSEGTGPYRGQFF | TGTGCCAGCAGCTCAGAAGGGACAGGGCCATACAGGGGGCAGTTCTTC
TRBJ2-3 | once | TRBV6-2/TRBV6-3 | - | CASSYSTSGPYTDTQYF | TGTGCCAGCAGTTACTCGACGAGCGGTCCTTACACAGATACGCAGTATTTT
TRBJ1-4 | - | TRBV19 | - | CASSSDVWEKLFF | TGTGCCAGTTCAAGCGACGTCTGGGAAAAACTGTTTTTT
TRBJ1-5 | few | TRBV2 | - | CASASRLLMNNQPQHF | TGTGCCAGCGCATCCCGCCTGTTGATGAACAATCAGCCCCAGCATTTT
TRBJ2-7 | - | TRBV6-6 | - | CASSYSRDISSYEQYF | TGTGCCAGCAGTTACAGCCGGGACATTAGCTCCTACGAGCAGTACTTC
TRBJ2-7 | - | TRBV6-2/TRBV6-3 | TRBD1 | CASSLAGTATYEQYF | TGTGCCAGCAGCTTAGCCGGGACAGCCACCTACGAGCAGTACTTC
TRBJ2-1 | - | TRBV5-1 | TRBD2 | CASSTSGRYNEQFF | TGCGCCAGCAGTACTAGCGGGAGGTACAATGAGCAGTTCTTC
TRBJ2-5 | - | TRBV5-4 | - | CASSLGYGETQYF | TGTGCCAGCAGCTTGGGGTATGGGGAGACCCAGTACTTC
TRBJ1-2 | few | TRBV15 | - | CATSRDGQRGGRFF | TGTGCCACCAGCAGAGATGGCCAAAGGGGGGGAAGATTCTTC
TRBJ1-1 | - | TRBV20-1 | - | CSAPLGERAFF | TGCAGTGCTCCTCTTGGCGAGAGGGCTTTCTTT
TRBJ2-5 | - | TRBV5-1 | TRBD2 | CASSVGLAEETQYF | TGCGCCAGCAGCGTGGGACTAGCGGAAGAGACCCAGTACTTC
TRBJ2-2 | - | TRBV6-5 | - | CASSPLPGNTGELFF | TGTGCCAGCAGTCCCCTGCCCGGGAACACCGGGGAGCTGTTTTTT
TRBJ2-1 | - | TRBV4-3 | TRBD2 | CASSQDLRLAGGPPYNEQFF | TGCGCCAGCAGCCAAGATTTAAGACTAGCGGGAGGGCCGCCCTACAATGAGCAGTTCTTC
TRBJ2-7 | - | TRBV19 | TRBD2 | CASSSGASGSYEQYF | TGTGCCAGTAGTAGTGGTGCTAGCGGTTCCTACGAGCAGTACTTC
TRBJ1-5 | - | TRBV7-2 | - | CASSLSHVQQGNQPQHF | TGTGCCAGCAGCTTATCACATGTACAACAGGGCAATCAGCCCCAGCATTTT
TRBJ1-5 | - | TRBV29-1 | - | CSASQGADQPQHF | TGCAGCGCCTCCCAGGGTGCCGATCAGCCCCAGCATTTT